One and the same sample provided the 23 T cell receptor beta chains below, sequenced in a study of T cell responses to AZD1222 COVID-19 vaccine. Here immunoSEQ multiplex PCR was the method, and the copy in TCRdb shows in-frame clones only, minus some. The sample contains 110,000 or so clones, more than 70% of which appear only once. The input for sequencing was peripheral blood, taken on day 0 of AZD1222 vaccination. These receptors originate from an adult in good health.

V gene TRBV5-1 combines with J gene TRBJ2-6; TRBD1 matches at 8 bases. This CDR3 is built from 17 residues. Germline V lookup: CDR1 SGHRS, CDR2 YFSETQ. The trim removed 4 bases at V and 3 bases at J, leaving 9 bases unmatched. The CDR3: CASSEWTGRFGANVLTF. The CDR3, as DNA: TGCGCCAGCAGCGAGTGGACAGGGAGGTTTGGGGCCAACGTCCTGACTTTC.

The V gene is TRBV7-3, the J gene TRBJ2-1; 8 nucleotides line up with TRBD2. The CDR3 loop spans 14 amino acids. Unmatched junction bases numbered 8, after V lost 5 bases and J lost 8 bases. Germline V lookup: CDR1 SGHTA, CDR2 FQGTGA. Written as DNA, the CDR3 is TGTGCCAGCAGCCGTGGCGGGAGGAGACATGAGCAGTTCTTC. This codes for CASSRGGRRHEQFF.

The V call is TRBV28, the J call TRBJ2-1; 12 positions agree with TRBD2. CDR3 size: 14 residues. CDR1 is MDHEN and CDR2 is SYDVKM in the germline V gene. The J segment lost 10 bases and the V segment lost 5 bases, leaving 6 bases of the junction unmatched. The CDR3 loop is CASSLGLAGREQFF. CDR3 in DNA: TGTGCCAGCAGTCTAGGACTAGCGGGACGGGAGCAGTTCTTC.

V is TRBV21-1 and J is TRBJ2-7; no DNA check was done on the table's D call, TRBD1. TRBV21-1 is marked as a pseudogene. The CDR3 is made up of 15 amino acids. In nucleotides, the CDR3 is TGTGCCACCCAGGTAGGGGACAATCGCTCCTACGAGCAGTACGTC. Amino acids: CATQVGDNRSYEQYV.

This clone was seen a single time. V usage is TRBV5-8 and J usage is TRBJ2-1; no firm D call. Germline assignment: CDR1 SGHTS and CDR2 YDEGEE. This CDR3 contains 11 residues. V shed 4 bases and J shed 15 bases, with 14 bases lying between them. The CDR3 here is CASSRTEGGFF. The CDR3 DNA follows: TGTGCCAGCAGCAGGACCGAAGGTGGGTTCTTC.

The chain uses TRBV13 and TRBJ2-2, with D uncertain. Germline CDR1 PRHDT, CDR2 FYEKMQ (reference sequence). V lost 5 bases and J 5 bases, leaving 9 bases between the germline ends. The CDR3 covers 13 residues. CDR3 DNA: TGTGCCAGCAGCGGGGATAGGACCGGGGAGCTGTTTTTT. The encoded protein is CASSGDRTGELFF.

The genes are TRBV2 and TRBJ2-2; D is unclear. The CDR3 sequence is 13 residues long. Trimming cost V 6 bases and J 4 bases, with 9 bases left between them. Germline loops: CDR1 SNHLY, CDR2 FYNNEI. For the CDR3, the DNA is TGTGCCAGCAGCGTGACACCCACCGGGGAGCTGTTTTTT. Translation: CASSVTPTGELFF.

The rearrangement joins TRBV6-2 or TRBV6-3 to TRBJ1-1; D remains ambiguous. The CDR3 loop spans 12 amino acids. CDR1 is MNHEY, CDR2 SVGEGT, per germline. The V gene lost 6 bases and the J gene lost 1 base, with 6 bases spanning the gap. The CDR3 nucleotides are TGTGCCAGCAGACCTTCGAACACTGAAGCTTTCTTT. It translates to CASRPSNTEAFF.

The genes are TRBV7-3 and TRBJ2-5; D not certain. Germline V CDR1 and CDR2: SGHTA, FQGTGA. The ends were cut back, 1 base at V and 3 bases at J, with 0 bases in the middle. CDR3 length equals 11 residues. The CDR3 DNA reads as TGTGCCAGCAGCTTAAAAGAGACCCAGTACTTC. It codes for CASSLKETQYF. The full variable domain, completed using reference TRBV7-3 and TRBJ2-5, is GAGVSQTPSNKVTEKGKYVELRCDPISGHTALYWYRQSLGQGPEFLIYFQGTGAADDSGLPNDRFFAVRPEGSVSTLKIQRTERGDSAVYLCASSLKETQYFGPGTRLLVL.

The V call is TRBV25-1, the J call TRBJ2-1; unclear D gene. The germline gives CDR1 MGHDK, CDR2 SYGVNS. V shed 4 bases and J shed 8 bases, with 15 bases lying between them. This CDR3 has 14 residues. CDR3 coding DNA: TGTGCCAGCAGTGGACGGGCGGCTACGGATGAGCAGTTCTTC. This codes for CASSGRAATDEQFF.

The chain links TRBV28 to TRBJ1-5, with TRBD1 identical over 7 bases. The junction had 5 bases not matched to a gene; V was cut back by 7 bases and J by 2 bases. The CDR3 has 14 residues. The germline CDR1 and CDR2 sequences are MDHEN and SYDVKM. CDR3 residues: CASTRQGGNQPQHF. The CDR3 coding sequence is TGTGCCAGCACCCGACAGGGCGGCAATCAGCCCCAGCATTTT. The whole variable domain, filled in from reference TRBV28 and TRBJ1-5, reads DVKVTQSSRYLVKRTGEKVFLECVQDMDHENMFWYRQDPGLGLRLIYFSYDVKMKEKGDIPEGYSVSREKKERFSLILESASTNQTSMYLCASTRQGGNQPQHFGDGTRLSIL.

The V call is TRBV5-1, the J call TRBJ1-1, with a tentative D call TRBD1 (6 bases). Germline CDR1 SGHRS, CDR2 YFSETQ. V dropped 4 bases and J dropped 5 bases, with 15 bases sitting between them. The CDR3 consists of 14 residues. CDR3 DNA sequence: TGCGCCAGCAGCACAATTGGGGGGCGAACTGAAGCTTTCTTT. Its protein product is CASSTIGGRTEAFF.

The J gene is TRBJ2-1, the V gene TRBV7-6; D possibly corresponds to TRBD1 (6 bases). Looked up from germline, CDR1 is SGHVS and CDR2 is FNYEAQ. Trimming took off 6 bases at V and 6 bases at J, with 12 bases between the two ends. This CDR3 comprises 13 residues. For the CDR3, the DNA is TGTGCCAGCAGTTTCACAGGGAGCAATGAGCAGTTCTTC. Residues: CASSFTGSNEQFF.

This clone occurred once. V is TRBV15 and J is TRBJ1-4; 7 bases match TRBD1. Unmatched junction bases numbered 5, after V lost 0 bases and J lost 7 bases. Germline CDR1 reads LNHNV; CDR2 reads YYDKDF (reference sequence). The CDR3 totals 15 residues. The DNA for the CDR3 is TGTGCCACCAGCAGAGAAAGGACAGGAGCTGAAAAACTGTTTTTT. This translates into CATSRERTGAEKLFF. Filled out from reference TRBV15 and TRBJ1-4, the complete variable domain reads DAMVIQNPRYQVTQFGKPVTLSCSQTLNHNVMYWYQQKSSQAPKLLFHYYDKDFNNEADTPDNFQSRRPNTSFCFLDIRSPGLGDTAMYLCATSRERTGAEKLFFGSGTQLSVL.

The rearrangement uses TRBV12-5 and TRBJ1-3, with D unclear. CDR3 size: 17 residues. The V and J ends lost 2 bases and 1 base respectively, with 15 bases between them. Germline V CDR1 and CDR2: LGHNT, FRNRAP. The CDR3 DNA reads as TGTGCTAGTGGTTTGACTACCCCCTCAGCATCTGGAAACACCATATATTTT. The encoded protein is CASGLTTPSASGNTIYF.

The chain combines TRBV12-3 or TRBV12-4 with TRBJ2-5, with D uncertain. V lost 5 bases and J 1 base, leaving 8 bases between the germline ends. The length of the CDR3 is 13 residues. The CDR3 DNA sequence: TGTGCCAGCAGTAAGGACCTCCAAGAGACCCAGTACTTC. Translation gives CASSKDLQETQYF.

The V gene is TRBV5-1, the J gene TRBJ2-5, with TRBD1 matching 8 bases. There are 13 residues in the CDR3. J lost 7 bases, V lost 0 bases, and 2 bases had no gene match. Germline CDR1 is SGHRS and CDR2 is YFSETQ. The CDR3 sequence: CASSLVQGGTQYF. The CDR3 DNA sequence: TGCGCCAGCAGCTTGGTACAGGGGGGGACCCAGTACTTC.

The V call is TRBV7-2, the J call TRBJ1-4, with D possibly being TRBD1 (5 bases). Germline CDR1 SGHTA, CDR2 FQGNSA. The CDR3 runs 15 residues. V gave up 1 base and J gave up 0 bases, with 6 bases separating them. The CDR3, as DNA: TGTGCCAGCAGCTTAGGGGGACCAACTAATGAAAAACTGTTTTTT. It is translated as CASSLGGPTNEKLFF. Combining the CDR3 with reference TRBV7-2 and TRBJ1-4 gives the whole variable domain GAGVSQSPSNKVTEKGKDVELRCDPISGHTALYWYRQSLGQGLEFLIYFQGNSAPDKSGLPSDRFSAERTGGSVSTLTIQRTQQEDSAVYLCASSLGGPTNEKLFFGSGTQLSVL.

This chain uses TRBV19 with TRBJ2-7, with TRBD1 as a possible D gene (5 bases). In germline, CDR1 is LNHDA, CDR2 SQIVND (reference sequence). Trimming took 3 bases from V and 5 from J, leaving 17 bases between them. The CDR3 has 15 residues. This chain's CDR3 is CASSMTNQPRDEQYF. The CDR3 bases are TGTGCCAGTAGTATGACGAACCAACCCAGGGACGAGCAGTACTTC. The variable domain in full, completed from reference TRBV19 and TRBJ2-7, reads DGGITQSPKYLFRKEGQNVTLSCEQNLNHDAMYWYRQDPGQGLRLIYYSQIVNDFQKGDIAEGYSVSREKKESFPLTVTSAQKNPTAFYLCASSMTNQPRDEQYFGPGTRLTVT.

This chain links TRBV11-3 with TRBJ1-4, with 7 bases that match TRBD1. Germline CDR1 and CDR2: SGHNT and YENEEA. The CDR3 sequence is 14 residues long. After removal of 4 bases from V and 10 bases from J, the junction contained 9 bases not matched to a gene. CDR3 in DNA: TGTGCCAGCAGCTCAACAGGGGCCGGGGGAAAACTGTTTTTT. Residues: CASSSTGAGGKLFF.

The J gene is TRBJ2-7, the V gene TRBV5-4; 11 nucleotides line up with TRBD1. The CDR3 covers 18 residues. V was clipped by 0 bases and J by 2 bases; unmatched bases: 10. Germline V gene lookup returns CDR1 SGHNT and CDR2 YYREEE (reference sequence). The CDR3 protein is CASSLGLGQGGIPYEQYF. The CDR3 bases are TGTGCCAGCAGCTTGGGGCTGGGACAGGGGGGCATCCCCTACGAGCAGTACTTC.

The chain joins TRBV3-1 (or the pseudogene TRBV3-2) to TRBJ2-7, with 7 bases lining up with TRBD2. The germline V gene encodes CDR1 LGHDT and CDR2 YNNKEL (reference sequence). The ends lost 1 base at V and 6 bases at J; junction bases unmatched: 6. This CDR3 contains 14 residues. CDR3 nucleotides: TGTGCCAGCAGCCAAGGGGTATCGGGAGGCGAGCAGTACGTC. This codes for CASSQGVSGGEQYV.

The chain joins TRBV10-3 to TRBJ1-5; unclear D gene. With 2 bases removed from V and 7 bases from J, the gap between germline ends came to 12 bases. CDR1 and CDR2 from the germline V gene are ENHRY and SYGVKD. The CDR3 contains 14 residues. The CDR3: CAISEGPASQPQHF. The CDR3, as DNA: TGTGCCATCAGTGAGGGACCCGCGTCCCAGCCCCAGCATTTT.